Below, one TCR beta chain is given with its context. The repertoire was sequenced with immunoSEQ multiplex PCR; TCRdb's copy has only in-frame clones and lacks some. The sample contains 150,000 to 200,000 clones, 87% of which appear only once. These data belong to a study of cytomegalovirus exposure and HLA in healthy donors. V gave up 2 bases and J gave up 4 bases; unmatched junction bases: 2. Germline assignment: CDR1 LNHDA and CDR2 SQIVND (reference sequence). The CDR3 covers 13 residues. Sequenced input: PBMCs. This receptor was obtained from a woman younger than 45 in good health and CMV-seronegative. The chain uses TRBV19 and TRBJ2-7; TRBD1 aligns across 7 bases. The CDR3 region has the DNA TGTGCCAGTAGTATAAGGGGGCCATACGAGCAGTACTTC. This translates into CASSIRGPYEQYF.